Described below is a single TCR beta chain sequence and its context. The junction differs from germline at one of its ends, possibly a read error. Sequencing used immunoSEQ multiplex PCR; TCRdb keeps in-frame clones, though not all of them. Of about 140,000 clones in the sample, about three quarters were seen once. Germline V lookup: CDR1 ENHRY, CDR2 SYGVKD. CDR3 length equals 14 residues. This entry is derived from a study of blood T cell repertoires in COVID-19. As for the study in general: Both acute and convalescent COVID-19 samples were obtained from the United States, Italy and Spain.

The chain is built from TRBV10-3 and TRBJ1-6, with a weak D call TRBD1 (5 bases). Material for sequencing was peripheral blood. The sequence was obtained from an elderly man with acute or convalescent COVID-19. For the CDR3, the DNA is TGTGCCATTCGGCAGGGTACCTACAATTCACCCCTCCACTTT. This gives the protein CAIRQGTYNSPLHF.